This T cell receptor (beta chain) was recovered during a study of OX40 agonist ivuxolimab in advanced cancers. Study-level background: Checkpoint inhibitors had been given previously to approximately 41% of patients.

V was cut by 4 bases and J by 9 bases, with 19 bases left in between. In germline, CDR1 is SGHDN, CDR2 FVKESK. The CDR3 loop spans 15 amino acids. Assay used: immunoSEQ multiplex PCR; TCRdb lists only in-frame clones, some missing. Counted here are some 62,000 clones, 85% occurring once; the ten biggest clones make up around 3.6%. Study outcomes and limitations: CD4+ T cells averaged fewer expanded clones than CD8+ T cells.

This clone has a handful of counts. Antigen unknown. This receptor was taken from an adult with an advanced solid tumor such as melanoma, head and neck, liver or kidney cancer. The source material was CD4+ or CD8+ T cells sorted from blood, sampled in a trial of the OX40 agonist ivuxolimab. V gene TRBV14 combines with J gene TRBJ2-1; D perhaps matches TRBD2 (5 bases). The CDR3 here is CASSPHAGAYVEQFF. CDR3 DNA sequence: TGTGCCAGCAGCCCTCACGCGGGTGCCTACGTTGAGCAGTTCTTC.